These 16 T cell receptor beta chains originate from one sample sequenced in a study of CD8+ T cells in alopecia areata. As for treatment: oral pan-JAK inhibitor, 5-10 mg twice daily. As the sequencing template, cDNA was produced by extracting RNA and reverse transcribing it. The method was immunoSEQ multiplex PCR; TCRdb's version includes in-frame clones alone and lacks a portion of them. Here the sample spans about 120,000 clones, more than 40% being singletons. The input for sequencing was CD4+ T cells sorted from blood, taken at week 4, from a patient treated with tofacitinib. The receptors originated from a human donor with alopecia areata.

This clone has just one count. This rearrangement joins TRBV27 to TRBJ2-7; D might be TRBD2 (5 bases). Germline-derived CDR1 and CDR2 are MNHEY and SMNVEV (reference sequence). The CDR3 has 15 amino acids. V lost 0 bases and J 3 bases, leaving 12 bases between the germline ends. CDR3 nucleotides: TGTGCCAGCAGTTTATCGTCTAGCCGGAACTACGAGCAGTACTTC. Translation: CASSLSSSRNYEQYF.

This rearrangement joins TRBV2 to TRBJ2-5; D remains ambiguous. Germline loops: CDR1 SNHLY, CDR2 FYNNEI. The V and J ends lost 8 bases and 0 bases respectively, with 4 bases between them. CDR3 length: 11 residues. CDR3 sequence: CASLYQETQYF. In nucleotides, the CDR3 is TGTGCCAGCTTGTACCAAGAGACCCAGTACTTC.

This clone was found a few times. The chain combines TRBV23-1 with TRBJ1-3; perhaps TRBD1 as D (5 bases). TRBV23-1 is noted as an ORF with a role that remains uncertain. The CDR3 totals 15 residues. V lost 1 base to trimming and J lost 4 bases, with 11 bases between them. CDR3 region: CASSQYGGSGNTIYF. As DNA, the CDR3 is TGCGCCAGCAGTCAATACGGGGGATCAGGAAACACCATATATTTT.

The V call is TRBV30, the J call TRBJ2-3; the D is unclear. Germline assignment: CDR1 GTSNPN and CDR2 SVGIG (reference sequence). The CDR3 contains 11 residues. The germline V and J ends were trimmed by 3 bases and 6 bases, with 7 bases remaining between them. The CDR3 nucleotides are TGTGCCTGGAGCCTATTGGATACGCAGTATTTT. Protein product: CAWSLLDTQYF.

V is TRBV25-1 and J is TRBJ1-3; weak D call: TRBD1 (6 bases). V lost 7 bases and J lost 0, with 19 bases in between. CDR3 size: 17 residues. CDR1 is MGHDK and CDR2 is SYGVNS in the germline V gene. The CDR3 protein is CASKGGSGTNSGNTIYF. The CDR3 coding sequence is TGTGCCAGCAAAGGGGGTTCCGGGACAAACTCTGGAAACACCATATATTTT.

This clone has a handful of counts. The chain links TRBV6-6 to TRBJ1-6; D not resolved. Germline-derived CDR1 and CDR2 are MNHNY and SVGAGI (reference sequence). Trimming removed 5 bases at V and 5 bases at J, with 10 bases between. CDR3 size: 14 residues. CDR3 amino acids: CASSPIPNNSPLHF. The CDR3 DNA is TGTGCCAGCAGTCCCATCCCAAATAATTCACCCCTCCACTTT.

The chain employs TRBV21-1 and TRBJ2-5; the table's TRBD2 call for D was not verified on the DNA. TRBV21-1 is a pseudogene segment. The CDR3 totals 14 residues. CDR3 sequence (DNA): TGTGCCAGCAGCAAATCGGAGCGGGGGGAGACCCAGTACTTC. It translates to CASSKSERGETQYF.

In its sample, this clone was seen a few times. The junction departs from the called germline gene at one end, perhaps through a read error. The CDR3 region has the DNA TGTGCCTGGAGTCCCCGCAATGTGCAGTTCTTC. Translating it yields CAWSPRNVQFF. The chain employs TRBV30 and TRBJ2-1; D gene uncertain. This CDR3 spans 11 amino acids. Germline CDR1 is GTSNPN and CDR2 is SVGIG (reference sequence).

Points on this clone: This specimen includes other DNA sequences encoding the same CDR3. The chain is built from TRBV29-1 and TRBJ1-2; unclear D gene. The V end was cut by 7 bases, the J end by 6 bases, with 12 bases between. Germline V gene data show CDR1 as SQVTM and CDR2 as ANQGSEA. The CDR3 spans 11 residues. DNA of the CDR3: TGCAGCGGAGGAGGAGGAGATGGCTACACCTTC. This encodes CSGGGGDGYTF.

The chain is built from TRBV30 and TRBJ2-1, with 12 bases fitting TRBD2. This CDR3 comprises 13 residues. V trimming: 8 bases; J trimming: 9 bases; junction bases outside the gene matches: 8. Germline V gene sequence: CDR1 GTSNPN, CDR2 SVGIG (reference sequence). The CDR3 DNA is TGTGCCCTACGGGCTAGCGGGAGGGGTGAGCAGTTCTTC. It codes for CALRASGRGEQFF.

The chain is built from TRBV15 and TRBJ2-3; D remains unclear. From germline, CDR1 is LNHNV and CDR2 YYDKDF (reference sequence). V lost 6 bases and J 2 bases, leaving 15 bases between the germline ends. The CDR3 sequence is 15 residues long. The CDR3 loop is CATSTPRQHTDTQYF. In DNA form, the CDR3 reads TGTGCCACCAGTACCCCGAGGCAGCACACAGATACGCAGTATTTT.

The chain has TRBV25-1 and TRBJ2-5, with D possibly TRBD1 on 6 matching bases. Trimming removed 11 bases at V and 1 base at J, with 14 bases between. The germline CDR1 and CDR2 sequences are MGHDK and SYGVNS. The CDR3 extends over 13 amino acids. The CDR3 here is CAVIDRFQETQYF. CDR3 coding DNA: TGTGCCGTCATTGACAGGTTCCAAGAGACCCAGTACTTC. The full variable domain, completed using reference TRBV25-1 and TRBJ2-5, is EADIYQTPRYLVIGTGKKITLECSQTMGHDKMYWYQQDPGMELHLIHYSYGVNSTEKGDLSSESTVSRIRTEHFPLTLESARPSHTSQYLCAVIDRFQETQYFGPGTRLLVL.

The rearrangement joins TRBV29-1 to TRBJ1-5, with 9 positions matching TRBD1. The CDR3 runs 14 residues. Germline CDR1 is SQVTM and CDR2 is ANQGSEA. V shed 6 bases, J shed 4 bases, and the junction held 7 bases outside the gene matches. CDR3 sequence: CSVGSGTGNQPQHF. CDR3 bases: TGCAGCGTAGGATCCGGGACAGGGAATCAGCCCCAGCATTTT. Looking up the rest from reference TRBV29-1 and TRBJ1-5 gives the full variable domain: SAVISQKPSRDICQRGTSLTIQCQVDSQVTMMFWYRQQPGQSLTLIATANQGSEATYESGFVIDKFPISRPNLTFSTLTVSNMSPEDSSIYLCSVGSGTGNQPQHFGDGTRLSIL.

V gene TRBV4-2 combines with J gene TRBJ2-7, with TRBD2 matching over 11 bases. The V gene end was trimmed by 4 bases and the J gene end by 5 bases; junction bases not matched to a gene: 7. The CDR3 runs to 15 residues. CDR1 and CDR2 (germline): LGHNA, YNFKEQ. CDR3 sequence (DNA): TGTGCCAGCAGCCCGTCTTCGGGACTAGCGGACGAGCAGTACTTC. Its translation: CASSPSSGLADEQYF.

The chain carries TRBV30 and TRBJ1-1; unclear D gene. V lost 4 bases and J 1 base, leaving 7 bases between the germline ends. Germline CDR1 reads GTSNPN; CDR2 reads SVGIG (reference sequence). This CDR3 has 12 residues. The DNA of the CDR3 is TGTGCCTGGACGCCCCGGAACACTGAAGCTTTCTTT. Protein product: CAWTPRNTEAFF.

The V call is TRBV19, the J call TRBJ1-1; 7 bases are shared with TRBD1. The CDR3 is made up of 14 amino acids. V gave up 1 base and J gave up 4 bases; unmatched junction bases: 3. The germline CDR1 and CDR2 sequences are LNHDA and SQIVND (reference sequence). The CDR3, as DNA: TGTGCCAGTAGTATAGTAAACAGGGGCACTGAAGCTTTCTTT. This codes for CASSIVNRGTEAFF. The full variable domain, its missing parts supplied by reference TRBV19 and TRBJ1-1, is DGGITQSPKYLFRKEGQNVTLSCEQNLNHDAMYWYRQDPGQGLRLIYYSQIVNDFQKGDIAEGYSVSREKKESFPLTVTSAQKNPTAFYLCASSIVNRGTEAFFGQGTRLTVV.